The 9 T cell receptor beta chains presented below share a single source sample, sequenced in a study of blood T cells in healthy people across ages. It was with a sample-barcoded 5' primer and a J-beta primer mix that a second PCR of about 6 to 12 cycles was run. TCRdb re-called the 5' RACE reads through MiXCR, storing one row per CDR3 protein. Among around 2 million distinct CDR3 sequences listed, about two fifths were seen once. The specimen was blood. All receptors come from a human donor in good health.

The CDR3 nucleotides read TGTGCCAGCAGGAACGAGGGTGAGCAGTTCTTC. Its protein is CASRNEGEQFF. The V gene is TRBV12-3 or TRBV12-4, the J gene TRBJ2-1; maybe TRBD2 (5 bases). V was pared by 6 bases and J by 9 bases, with 9 bases between. The CDR3 totals 11 residues.

This clonotype was seen only a few times. V and J are TRBV10-3 and TRBJ1-2, with D tentatively TRBD1 (6 bases). CDR1 and CDR2 (germline): ENHRY, SYGVKD. The CDR3 consists of 12 residues. The germline V and J ends were trimmed by 3 bases and 9 bases, with 11 bases remaining between them. Here the CDR3 DNA reads TGTGCCATCAGTGAAGCGACAGGTAGCTACACCTTC. Protein: CAISEATGSYTF.

The chain combines TRBV12-3 or TRBV12-4 with TRBJ1-6; no clear D gene. The CDR3 is 12 amino acids. The V gene lost 5 bases and the J gene lost 7 bases, with 6 bases spanning the gap. In DNA, the CDR3 is TGTGCCAGCAGTAAAGACAATTCACCCCTCCACTTT. It specifies CASSKDNSPLHF.

The chain recombines TRBV10-3 with TRBJ1-2, with 11 positions matching TRBD1. The germline CDR1 and CDR2 sequences are ENHRY and SYGVKD. CDR3 length: 16 amino acids. J lost 8 bases, V lost 4 bases, and 12 bases had no gene match. CDR3 region: CAISATMDRGRSGYTF. The CDR3 DNA follows: TGTGCCATCAGTGCAACGATGGACAGGGGGCGTTCCGGCTACACCTTC.

This sequence joins TRBV11-2 and TRBJ2-7; D unresolved. The assigned J gene may be wrong: the sequence end matches TRBJ2-5 better. Germline V lookup: CDR1 SGHAT, CDR2 FQNNGV. This CDR3 spans 14 amino acids. The DNA for the CDR3 is TGTGCCAGCAGCTTACCCCTACAAGAAGAGACCCAGTACTTC. Translation gives CASSLPLQEETQYF.

This clonotype showed up just a few times. J is TRBJ1-2 and V is TRBV7-2; no clear D gene. Trimming shortened V by 7 bases and J by 8 bases, and 14 bases separated the two germline ends. The CDR3 spans 12 residues. CDR1 is SGHTA and CDR2 is FQGNSA in the germline V gene. CDR3 in DNA: TGTGCCAGCAATATCGGACCTACGGGCTACACCTTC. Protein: CASNIGPTGYTF.

This clonotype was detected only a few times. The chain carries TRBV29-1 and TRBJ2-3, with D possibly matching TRBD1 (6 bases). Germline CDR1 is SQVTM and CDR2 is ANQGSEA. Trimming cost V 4 bases and J 4 bases, with 15 bases left between them. This CDR3 comprises 14 residues. The CDR3 DNA reads as TGCAGCGTTGGTCCACAGGGTAGTTCAGATACGCAGTATTTT. It specifies CSVGPQGSSDTQYF.

The V call is TRBV12-3 or TRBV12-4, the J call TRBJ2-6; 8 positions match TRBD2. CDR3 length equals 17 residues. V was pared by 6 bases and J by 2 bases, with 9 bases of the junction left unmatched. The CDR3 coding sequence is TGTGCCAGCAGAGGACTATCGGGGGGGCCTGGGGCCAACGTCCTGACTTTC. Protein sequence: CASRGLSGGPGANVLTF.

This chain links TRBV5-1 with TRBJ2-3; no clear D. Trimming shortened V by 4 bases and J by 10 bases, and 16 bases separated the two germline ends. The CDR3 extends over 13 amino acids. Looked up from germline, CDR1 is SGHRS and CDR2 is YFSETQ. The CDR3 protein is CASSERNRMPQYF. In DNA form, the CDR3 reads TGCGCCAGCAGCGAGAGGAACCGTATGCCGCAGTATTTT.